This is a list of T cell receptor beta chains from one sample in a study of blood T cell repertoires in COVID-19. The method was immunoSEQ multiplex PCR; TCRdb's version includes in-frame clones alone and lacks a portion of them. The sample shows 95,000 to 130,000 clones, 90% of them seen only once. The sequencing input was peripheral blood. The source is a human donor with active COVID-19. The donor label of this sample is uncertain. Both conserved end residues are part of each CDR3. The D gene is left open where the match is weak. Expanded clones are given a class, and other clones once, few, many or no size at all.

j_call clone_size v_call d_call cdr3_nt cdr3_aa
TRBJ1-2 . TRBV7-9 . TGTGCCAGCAGCTTAGGAAGGGCCGCGGAGGGTGGCCATGGCTACACCTTC CASSLGRAAEGGHGYTF
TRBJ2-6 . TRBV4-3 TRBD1 TGCGCCAGCAGCCAAGATCTTTCCGGGACAGGGGGGGCCTCTGGGGCCAACGTCCTGACTTTC CASSQDLSGTGGASGANVLTF
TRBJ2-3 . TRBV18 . TGTGCCAGCTCACGAACGGGGAAAGTGGATACGCAGTATTTT CASSRTGKVDTQYF
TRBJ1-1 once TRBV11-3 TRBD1 TGTGCCAGCAGCCGACAGGGCTTGACTGAAGCTTTCTTT CASSRQGLTEAFF
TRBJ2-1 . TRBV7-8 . TGTGCCAGCAGAAGAAGCGGTTACGCCTACAATGAGCAGTTCTTC CASRRSGYAYNEQFF
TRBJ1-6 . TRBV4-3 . TGCGCCAGCAGCCAAGATGTGGCAGGTTCACCCCTCCACTTT CASSQDVAGSPLHF
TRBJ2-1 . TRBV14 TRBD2 TGTGCCAGCAGCCAAGATTTTAGCGGGGTGATTAATGAGCAGTTCTTC CASSQDFSGVINEQFF
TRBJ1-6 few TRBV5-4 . TGTGCCAGCAGCTTAATAGACAGGTGGAATTCACCCCTCCACTTT CASSLIDRWNSPLHF
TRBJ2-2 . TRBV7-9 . TGTGCCAGCAGCCCACCGGGACACTCGAACACCGGGGAGCTGTTTTTT CASSPPGHSNTGELFF
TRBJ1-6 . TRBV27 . TGTGCCAGCATGCTGAGCAGGGGTTCACCCCTCCACTTT CASMLSRGSPLHF
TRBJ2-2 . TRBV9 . TGTGCCAGCAGCGTATCGTCGAACACCGGGGAGCTGTTTTTT CASSVSSNTGELFF
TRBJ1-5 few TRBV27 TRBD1 TGTGCCACTTCCATACAGGGGGCTTTGGGGCCCCAGCATTTT CATSIQGALGPQHF
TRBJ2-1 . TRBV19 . TGTGCCAGTAGTGAAATTGTCCAGGGGGGCTACAATGAGCAGTTCTTC CASSEIVQGGYNEQFF
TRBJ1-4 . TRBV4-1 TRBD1 TGCGCCAGCAGCCAAGACGGGACAGGGAATGAAAAACTGTTTTTT CASSQDGTGNEKLFF
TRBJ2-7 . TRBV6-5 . TGTGCCAGCAGTACCGCGCGCTCCTACGAGCAGTACTTC CASSTARSYEQYF
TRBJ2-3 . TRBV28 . TGTGCCAGCAGTTTGCTCAGGGGCATCCTCGATACGCAGTATTTT CASSLLRGILDTQYF
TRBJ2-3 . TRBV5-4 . TGTGCCAGCAGCTTGTTTCGGGCAGATACGCAGTATTTT CASSLFRADTQYF
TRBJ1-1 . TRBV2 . TGTGCCAGCAGTTTTCAGACTAAGAACACTGAAGCTTTCTTT CASSFQTKNTEAFF
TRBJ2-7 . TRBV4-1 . TGCGCCAGCAGCCAAGAAAGCTTCGACGAGCAGTACTTC CASSQESFDEQYF
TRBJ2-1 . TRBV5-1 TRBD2 TGCGCCAGCAGCGGGGGACTAGCACACTCCTACAATGAGCAGTTCTTC CASSGGLAHSYNEQFF
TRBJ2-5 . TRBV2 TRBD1 TGTGCCAGCGGGACAGAAGAGACCCAGTACTTC CASGTEETQYF
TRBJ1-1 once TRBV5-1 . TGCGCCAGCAGCTCGGGGGACTTTGAAGCTTTCTTT CASSSGDFEAFF
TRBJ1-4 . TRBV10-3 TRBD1 TGTGCCATCAGTGATAGTGGTGGGACAGGGAATGAAAAACTGTTTTTT CAISDSGGTGNEKLFF
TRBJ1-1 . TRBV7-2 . TGTGCCAGCAGCGGGGACATTCGGAACACTGAAGCTTTCTTT CASSGDIRNTEAFF
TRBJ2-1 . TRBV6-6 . TGTGCCAGCAGTCGAACAGACGGTACCTACAATGAGCAGTTCTTC CASSRTDGTYNEQFF
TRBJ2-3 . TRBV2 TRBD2 TGTGCCAGCAGTGTCGCGGGGGAGCCTAAGGGCACAGATACGCAGTATTTT CASSVAGEPKGTDTQYF
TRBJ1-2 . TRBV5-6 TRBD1 TGTGCCAGCAGCCAGGACAGGGGGCGATGGGGCTACACCTTC CASSQDRGRWGYTF
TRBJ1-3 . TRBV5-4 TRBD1 TGTGCCAGCAGCAGAACAGGGGAATGGGAATATTTT CASSRTGEWEYF
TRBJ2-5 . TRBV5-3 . TGTGCCAGAAGCGCAGACGGGGAGACCCAAGAGACCCAGTACTTC CARSADGETQETQYF
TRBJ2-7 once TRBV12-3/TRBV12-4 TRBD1 TGTGCCAGCAGTCAGGGACAGGTCGGGTACTTC CASSQGQVGYF
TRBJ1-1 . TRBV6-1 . TGTGCCAGCAGTGAGAGACAGCGCAGGACTGAAGCTTTCTTT CASSERQRRTEAFF
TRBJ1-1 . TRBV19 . TGTGCCAGTAGTCCCGCCGCGGAAAGCACTGAAGCTTTCTTT CASSPAAESTEAFF
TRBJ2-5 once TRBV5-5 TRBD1 TGTGCCAGCAGCTTGGGGGGACAGTACCAAGAGACCCAGTACTTC CASSLGGQYQETQYF
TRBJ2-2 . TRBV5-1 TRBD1 TGCGCCAGCAGCTTGGACAGGGGGATCGGGGAGCTGTTTTTT CASSLDRGIGELFF
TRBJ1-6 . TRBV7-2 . TGTGCCAGCAGCCTGAGGACGGGAAATTCACCCCTCCACTTT CASSLRTGNSPLHF
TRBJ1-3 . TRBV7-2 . TGTGCCAGCAGCTTAGGTTCCGGGAGCTCTGGAAACACCATATATTTT CASSLGSGSSGNTIYF
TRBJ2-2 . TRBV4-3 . TGCGCCAGCAGCCATCCCCATAAGGGGGAGAACACCGGGGAGCTGTTTTTT CASSHPHKGENTGELFF
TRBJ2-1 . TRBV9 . TGTGCCAGCAGCGTAGCAGAGGCGGAGCAGTTCTTC CASSVAEAEQFF
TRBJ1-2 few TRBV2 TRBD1 TGTGCCAGCACTCAGGACAGGAATCGAGGAGGCTACACCTTC CASTQDRNRGGYTF
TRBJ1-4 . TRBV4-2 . TGTGCCAGCAGCCAAGCTATGGCGGCCCGCCGGGATGAAAAACTGTTTTTT CASSQAMAARRDEKLFF